The source of this T cell receptor beta chain is a study of T cell responses to AZD1222 COVID-19 vaccine. Overall study findings and caveats: White British people made up most donors, females outnumbered males, and clonal diversity was possibly underestimated.

The repertoire was sequenced with immunoSEQ multiplex PCR; TCRdb's copy has only in-frame clones and lacks some. Of about 76,000 clones in the sample, 70% to 90% were seen once. V was cut by 3 bases and J by 3 bases, with 11 bases left in between. CDR3 length: 14 amino acids. Germline CDR1 is MNHNY and CDR2 is SVGAGI (reference sequence). This clone has just one count. What it recognizes is unknown. The receptor was derived from an adult in good health. The V gene is TRBV6-6, the J gene TRBJ1-1; no firm D call. Here the sequenced sample was peripheral blood, taken on day 0 of AZD1222 vaccination. The CDR3 DNA sequence: TGTGCCAGCAGTTATAGTGGGCGTGACACTGAAGCTTTCTTT. Encoded protein: CASSYSGRDTEAFF.